This T cell receptor (beta chain) derives from a study of blood T cell repertoires in COVID-19. Patients of the Seattle cohort, enrolled during active infection, were followed longitudinally. The CDR3 covers 12 residues. V was shortened by 5 bases and J by 6 bases, with 10 bases between the two germline ends. Per the germline V gene, CDR1 is MNHEY and CDR2 is SVGEGT. Original methodology: Reference gene primers were amplified, and this amplification served to estimate nucleated cell counts. Produced via immunoSEQ multiplex PCR; TCRdb's table is partial and in-frame only. V, J and clone size are those of that table, while D and trimming were read from the DNA. Of some 120,000 clones in the sample, roughly 90% were seen once.

The sample comprised peripheral blood. The source of this sequence is a man aged 55 to 70 with COVID-19, enrolled during active disease. V is TRBV6-2 or TRBV6-3 and J is TRBJ1-2; unclear D gene. Here the CDR3 reads CASSPDGDGYTF. For the CDR3, the DNA is TGTGCCAGCAGTCCGGACGGGGATGGCTACACCTTC.